This is a list of T cell receptor beta chains from one sample in a study of cytomegalovirus exposure and HLA in healthy donors. Profiled with immunoSEQ multiplex PCR; TCRdb holds only in-frame clones, not every one. The sample contains about 160,000 clones, roughly three quarters of which appear only once. Specimen: PBMCs. The source of these receptors is a male donor in good health and CMV-seropositive. The CDR3 runs from the conserved cysteine through the conserved F or W. Each record gives: CDR3 protein, CDR3 DNA, clone size, V gene, J gene, D gene. The D gene is left open where the match is weak. The size field is filled for only some rows; it gives once, few, many or a size class.

CDR3: CSVRDRATYEQYF
DNA: TGCAGCGTCCGGGACAGGGCGACCTACGAGCAGTACTTC
size: -
V: TRBV29-1
J: TRBJ2-7
D: TRBD1

CDR3: CASSYHTGDNSPLHF
DNA: TGTGCCAGCAGTTACCATACAGGGGATAATTCACCCCTCCACTTT
size: -
V: TRBV6-5
J: TRBJ1-6
D: TRBD1

CDR3: CAWSSLGLNYEQYF
DNA: TGTGCCTGGAGCTCTTTGGGGCTAAACTACGAGCAGTACTTC
size: -
V: TRBV30
J: TRBJ2-7
D: -

CDR3: CASSPWTGGNYGYTF
DNA: TGTGCCAGCAGCCCTTGGACAGGGGGGAACTATGGCTACACCTTC
size: -
V: TRBV14
J: TRBJ1-2
D: TRBD1

CDR3: CASSLGTGGSYEQYF
DNA: TGTGCCAGCAGTCTCGGGACAGGGGGCTCCTACGAGCAGTACTTC
size: -
V: TRBV27
J: TRBJ2-7
D: TRBD1

CDR3: CAIEIGLAGAGGQYF
DNA: TGTGCCATCGAAATAGGACTAGCGGGAGCCGGAGGGCAGTACTTC
size: once
V: TRBV10-3
J: TRBJ2-7
D: TRBD2

CDR3: CASSAEGRGAPDTQYF
DNA: TGTGCCAGCAGCGCCGAGGGGCGGGGGGCCCCAGATACGCAGTATTTT
size: -
V: TRBV6-4
J: TRBJ2-3
D: TRBD2

CDR3: CASTQPQGGGYTF
DNA: TGTGCCAGCACCCAACCACAGGGTGGCGGCTACACCTTC
size: -
V: TRBV6-1
J: TRBJ1-2
D: -

CDR3: CSSSWTRTGDLTEAFF
DNA: TGTTCCAGCAGCTGGACGAGGACAGGGGATCTCACTGAAGCTTTCTTT
size: few
V: TRBV7-9
J: TRBJ1-1
D: TRBD1

CDR3: CASSSTRIAKNIQYF
DNA: TGTGCCAGCAGTTCTACTAGAATAGCCAAAAACATTCAGTACTTC
size: -
V: TRBV6-6
J: TRBJ2-4
D: -

CDR3: CASRLAHSYEQYF
DNA: TGTGCCAGCAGGCTAGCCCACTCCTACGAGCAGTACTTC
size: -
V: TRBV25-1
J: TRBJ2-7
D: -

CDR3: CASDRGSGNSPLHF
DNA: TGTGCCAGCGACCGGGGGAGCGGTAATTCACCCCTCCACTTT
size: -
V: TRBV9
J: TRBJ1-6
D: -

CDR3: CASSLAGTGNSPLHF
DNA: TGTGCCAGCAGCTTAGCCGGGACAGGGAATTCACCCCTCCACTTT
size: -
V: TRBV11-2
J: TRBJ1-6
D: TRBD1

CDR3: CASSLSGTGDEKLFF
DNA: TGCGCCAGCAGCCTTTCAGGGACAGGGGACGAAAAACTGTTTTTT
size: -
V: TRBV4-1
J: TRBJ1-4
D: TRBD1

CDR3: CASSSPGNEQYF
DNA: TGTGCCAGCAGTTCCCCAGGGAACGAGCAGTACTTC
size: -
V: TRBV27
J: TRBJ2-7
D: -

CDR3: CASSPNTGSGQPQHF
DNA: TGTGCCAGCAGTCCGAATACAGGGTCCGGACAGCCCCAGCATTTT
size: -
V: TRBV27
J: TRBJ1-5
D: -

CDR3: CASSLRGYQPQHF
DNA: TGTGCCAGTAGCCTCCGGGGTTATCAGCCCCAGCATTTT
size: -
V: TRBV19
J: TRBJ1-5
D: -

CDR3: CSVDFQGGPEAFF
DNA: TGCAGCGTTGATTTCCAGGGTGGCCCTGAAGCTTTCTTT
size: -
V: TRBV29-1
J: TRBJ1-1
D: -

CDR3: CASSSRTGLSHEQYF
DNA: TGTGCCAGCAGCTCAAGGACAGGGTTGAGCCACGAGCAGTACTTC
size: -
V: TRBV7-8
J: TRBJ2-7
D: TRBD1

CDR3: CASSPGWNTQYF
DNA: TGTGCCAGCAGCCCGGGGTGGAATACGCAGTATTTT
size: -
V: TRBV11-2
J: TRBJ2-3
D: -

CDR3: CASSINREVRFF
DNA: TGTGCCAGTAGTATAAACAGGGAAGTACGGTTCTTC
size: -
V: TRBV19
J: TRBJ2-1
D: -

CDR3: CASSQTQGAAGNTIYF
DNA: TGCGCCAGCAGCCAGACCCAGGGGGCGGCTGGAAACACCATATATTTT
size: -
V: TRBV4-1
J: TRBJ1-3
D: TRBD1

CDR3: CASNEEAQAFF
DNA: TGCGCCAGCAATGAGGAGGCTCAGGCTTTCTTT
size: -
V: TRBV10-1
J: TRBJ1-1
D: -

CDR3: CASSPTSWQYF
DNA: TGTGCCAGCAGCCCCACTAGTTGGCAGTACTTC
size: -
V: TRBV2
J: TRBJ2-7
D: -

CDR3: CASSGGYNEQFF
DNA: TGCGCCAGCAGCGGGGGGTACAATGAGCAGTTCTTC
size: -
V: TRBV7-2
J: TRBJ2-1
D: TRBD2

CDR3: CASSQDRGLGANVLTF
DNA: TGCGCCAGCAGCCAAGACAGGGGGCTTGGGGCCAACGTCCTGACTTTC
size: few
V: TRBV4-1
J: TRBJ2-6
D: TRBD1

CDR3: CASRGTSGGAKSGELFF
DNA: TGTGCCAGCAGAGGGACTAGCGGGGGGGCCAAGAGCGGGGAGCTGTTTTTT
size: -
V: TRBV11-2
J: TRBJ2-2
D: TRBD2

CDR3: CASVTYSGQYGYTF
DNA: TGTGCCAGCGTAACCTACTCGGGACAGTATGGCTACACCTTC
size: once
V: TRBV19
J: TRBJ1-2
D: TRBD1

CDR3: CASMRGGASYTF
DNA: TGTGCCAGCATGCGAGGGGGCGCCAGCTACACCTTC
size: -
V: TRBV5-4
J: TRBJ1-2
D: TRBD1

CDR3: CASSEMASGGGPTQYF
DNA: TGCGCCAGCAGTGAGATGGCTAGCGGGGGGGGACCGACGCAGTATTTT
size: once
V: TRBV10-2
J: TRBJ2-3
D: TRBD2

CDR3: CASRPVGQASAYEQYF
DNA: TGCGCCAGCAGACCCGTAGGACAGGCTAGTGCCTACGAGCAGTACTTC
size: -
V: TRBV4-1
J: TRBJ2-7
D: TRBD1

CDR3: CASSPDQGTDQPQHF
DNA: TGTGCCAGCTCACCAGATCAGGGGACGGATCAGCCCCAGCATTTT
size: -
V: TRBV18
J: TRBJ1-5
D: -

CDR3: CASSLTGIPGWPQHF
DNA: TGTGCCAGCAGCCTGACAGGGATCCCGGGTTGGCCCCAGCATTTT
size: -
V: TRBV11-2
J: TRBJ1-5
D: TRBD1

CDR3: CAWSVSGMYNEQFF
DNA: TGTGCCTGGAGTGTTAGCGGGATGTACAATGAGCAGTTCTTC
size: -
V: TRBV30
J: TRBJ2-1
D: TRBD2

CDR3: CASSQGLGGQYF
DNA: TGTGCCAGCAGCCAAGGGCTTGGAGGGCAGTACTTC
size: -
V: TRBV4-2
J: TRBJ2-7
D: -

CDR3: CASSQPSGSYPQHF
DNA: TGCGCCAGCAGCCAACCATCCGGGAGTTACCCCCAGCATTTT
size: few
V: TRBV4-1
J: TRBJ1-5
D: -

CDR3: CASSLAPRGTEAFF
DNA: TGTGCCAGCAGCTTGGCCCCCAGGGGCACTGAAGCTTTCTTT
size: -
V: TRBV5-5
J: TRBJ1-1
D: -

CDR3: CASSVDGGTGANVLTF
DNA: TGTGCCAGCAGCGTAGACGGAGGAACTGGGGCCAACGTCCTGACTTTC
size: -
V: TRBV9
J: TRBJ2-6
D: -